What follows are 32 T cell receptor beta chains derived from one specimen sequenced in a study of T cells after yellow fever vaccination. Each CDR3 protein gets one entry after TCRdb re-called the 5' RACE reads with MiXCR. The sample shows around 340,000 distinct CDR3 sequences, approximately 9% of them seen only once. Sample: PBMCs, taken on the day of the first yellow fever vaccination. The receptors shown here come from a man in his late teens or twenties who received the YFV17D yellow fever vaccine.

In this sample, this clonotype turned up many times. V usage is TRBV4-1 and J usage is TRBJ2-7; TRBD1 agrees at 11 bases. Germline loops: CDR1 MGHRA, CDR2 YSYEKL. Trimming at V came to 4 bases and at J to 0 bases, leaving 2 bases not matched to a gene. The CDR3 is 15 amino acids. In DNA, the CDR3 is TGCGCCAGCAGCCCCGGGACAGGGGGCTCCTACGAGCAGTACTTC. Protein sequence: CASSPGTGGSYEQYF.

The rearrangement uses TRBV5-1 and TRBJ1-1; D is uncertain. Trimming removed 4 bases from V and 4 bases from J, with 17 bases in between. From germline, CDR1 is SGHRS and CDR2 YFSETQ. This CDR3 comprises 15 residues. The CDR3 DNA sequence: TGCGCCAGCAGCCTCATTGGGATGGGCGTCACTGAAGCTTTCTTT. Translating gives CASSLIGMGVTEAFF.

The V gene is TRBV12-3 or TRBV12-4, the J gene TRBJ2-7; the D gene is possibly TRBD1 (7 bases). V lost 6 bases and J 0 bases, leaving 21 bases between the germline ends. The length of the CDR3 is 17 residues. The CDR3 reads CASRFWDSQTSSYEQYF. For the CDR3, the DNA is TGTGCCAGCAGATTCTGGGACAGCCAGACTAGCTCCTACGAGCAGTACTTC.

This clonotype was counted once. The chain couples TRBV5-6 to TRBJ1-5; D not resolved. Germline-derived CDR1 and CDR2 are SGHDT and YYEEEE. This CDR3 spans 17 amino acids. V shed 4 bases and J shed 0 bases, with 17 bases lying between them. The CDR3 region has the DNA TGTGCCAGCAGCCCCTCCGGTGGGCCTTATAGCAATCAGCCCCAGCATTTT. This translates into CASSPSGGPYSNQPQHF.

The rearrangement uses TRBV7-2 and TRBJ2-1; 12 positions match TRBD2. J gave up 6 bases and V 1 base, and 4 bases lay outside the gene matches. CDR1 is SGHTA, CDR2 FQGNSA, per germline. This CDR3 contains 16 residues. The CDR3 bases are TGTGCCAGCAGCTTAGAGGGGACTAGCGGGTCCAATGAGCAGTTCTTC. Amino acid sequence: CASSLEGTSGSNEQFF.

This clonotype was seen only a few times. This rearrangement joins TRBV7-2 to TRBJ2-5; a weak D match, TRBD1 (5 bases). This CDR3 comprises 13 residues. Germline lookup yields CDR1 SGHTA and CDR2 FQGNSA. The ends were cut back, 5 bases at V and 3 bases at J, with 10 bases in the middle. CDR3 nucleotide sequence: TGTGCCAGCAGCCGGCAGGGCGAAGAGACCCAGTACTTC. This gives the protein CASSRQGEETQYF.

The chain combines TRBV9 with TRBJ2-2; D is tentatively TRBD1 or TRBD2 (5 bases each). Germline V gives CDR1 SGDLS, CDR2 YYNGEE. V was trimmed by 1 base and J by 2 bases, leaving 12 bases between them. This CDR3 is built from 16 residues. The CDR3 DNA sequence: TGTGCCAGCAGCGTACGAGGGGCAAGAAACACCGGGGAGCTGTTTTTT. Encoded protein: CASSVRGARNTGELFF.

This clonotype was seen more than once but under ten times. V and J are TRBV27 and TRBJ1-1; maybe TRBD1 (5 bases). The CDR3 runs 15 residues. Trimming cost V 8 bases and J 4 bases, with 20 bases left between them. Germline V gene sequence: CDR1 MNHEY, CDR2 SMNVEV (reference sequence). The CDR3 DNA sequence: TGTGCCAGCTACCGGGGGAGAGGGATGCCCACTGAAGCTTTCTTT. It yields the protein CASYRGRGMPTEAFF.

This clonotype has more than one count but fewer than ten. CDR3 sequence (DNA): TGCAGTGCTAGGTCGCGGGTCGCCGGGGAGCTGTTTTTT. Protein product: CSARSRVAGELFF. The chain carries TRBV20-1 and TRBJ2-2, with D possibly TRBD2 on 5 matching bases. Trimming took off 3 bases at V and 6 bases at J, with 11 bases between the two ends. The CDR3 has 13 amino acids. Germline CDR1 DFQATT, CDR2 SNEGSKA (reference sequence).

This clonotype turned up a few times. This chain joins TRBV30 and TRBJ2-5; D not resolved. The CDR3 is 13 amino acids. The germline V and J ends were trimmed by 1 base and 1 base, with 7 bases remaining between them. The V gene's germline CDR1 is GTSNPN and CDR2 SVGIG (reference sequence). CDR3 coding DNA: TGTGCCTGGAGTGCTGGAAGCCAAGAGACCCAGTACTTC. The encoded protein is CAWSAGSQETQYF.

The chain recombines TRBV20-1 with TRBJ2-3; D assignment may be TRBD1 or TRBD2 (6 bases each). V was cut by 3 bases and J by 1 base, with 11 bases left in between. CDR3 size: 14 residues. Germline V lookup: CDR1 DFQATT, CDR2 SNEGSKA (reference sequence). The CDR3 loop is CSASGGLGTDTQYF. The CDR3 DNA is TGCAGTGCTAGTGGGGGGCTAGGCACAGATACGCAGTATTTT.

This chain links TRBV12-3 or TRBV12-4 with TRBJ1-1; perhaps TRBD1 as D (5 bases). CDR3 length equals 15 residues. Trimming removed 2 bases at V and 6 bases at J, with 16 bases between. Here the CDR3 DNA reads TGTGCCAGCAGTTTATCGAGGGGACCTGTGCCTGAAGCTTTCTTT. It is translated as CASSLSRGPVPEAFF.

This clonotype was observed a few times. CDR3 residues: CASSEGDRWDYGYTF. CDR3 coding DNA: TGTGCCAGCAGCGAGGGGGACAGGTGGGACTATGGCTACACCTTC. The genes are TRBV9 and TRBJ1-2; 8 nucleotides agree with TRBD1. The CDR3 runs to 15 residues. The germline gives CDR1 SGDLS, CDR2 YYNGEE. V shed 3 bases and J 3 bases; nucleotides not matched to a gene: 7.

The V call is TRBV4-3, the J call TRBJ2-7; the match to TRBD1 covers 10 bases. Germline V gene data show CDR1 as LGHNA and CDR2 as YSLEER. CDR3 length: 17 residues. The junction had 11 bases not matched to a gene; V was cut back by 3 bases and J by 3 bases. As DNA, the CDR3 is TGCGCCAGCAGCCAGGCCGACAGGGGGCTAGGAGGCTACGAGCAGTACTTC. Residues: CASSQADRGLGGYEQYF.

This clonotype was seen only a few times. The chain recombines TRBV6-2 or TRBV6-3 with TRBJ2-3, with D perhaps TRBD1 (6 bases). With 10 bases removed from V and 0 bases from J, the gap between germline ends came to 14 bases. This CDR3 has 14 residues. Germline V gene sequence: CDR1 MNHEY, CDR2 SVGEGT. The CDR3 region has the DNA TGTGCCACGTTAACAGGGACCAGCACAGATACGCAGTATTTT. It yields the protein CATLTGTSTDTQYF.

The chain links TRBV11-2 to TRBJ2-3, with D maybe TRBD1 (6 bases). Germline V gene data show CDR1 as SGHAT and CDR2 as FQNNGV. Trimming cost V 5 bases and J 2 bases, with 14 bases left between them. The CDR3 runs to 15 residues. The CDR3 coding sequence is TGTGCCAGCAGCAGATTAGGGGGTGCCACAGATACGCAGTATTTT. It translates to CASSRLGGATDTQYF.

Only a few counts were recorded for this clonotype. The chain links TRBV5-1 to TRBJ1-1; 7 positions agree with TRBD1. This CDR3 has 14 residues. Trimming removed 0 bases from V and 3 bases from J; junction bases left unmatched: 2. Germline V gives CDR1 SGHRS, CDR2 YFSETQ. The CDR3 DNA sequence: TGCGCCAGCAGCTTGGGGACAGGTTACACTGAAGCTTTCTTT. Protein sequence: CASSLGTGYTEAFF. The variable domain in full, with the rest retrieved from reference TRBV5-1 and TRBJ1-1, is KAGVTQTPRYLIKTRGQQVTLSCSPISGHRSVSWYQQTPGQGLQFLFEYFSETQRNKGNFPGRFSGRQFSNSRSEMNVSTLELGDSALYLCASSLGTGYTEAFFGQGTRLTVV.

This clonotype has just a few counts. The CDR3 nucleotides read TGCAGTGCTGGCCTATCTAACTATGGCTACACCTTC. Translating gives CSAGLSNYGYTF. The chain joins TRBV20-1 to TRBJ1-2, with D unclear. The V end lost 5 bases, the J end lost 0 bases, and 7 bases lay between the germline ends. The CDR3 sequence is 12 residues long. CDR1 is DFQATT, CDR2 SNEGSKA, per germline (reference sequence).

This clonotype was seen more than once but under ten times. The V gene is TRBV20-1, the J gene TRBJ2-3; D is possibly TRBD1 or TRBD2 (6 bases each). The CDR3 extends over 11 amino acids. The ends were cut back, 3 bases at V and 8 bases at J, with 9 bases in the middle. CDR1 is DFQATT and CDR2 is SNEGSKA in the germline V gene (reference sequence). The CDR3 loop reads CSAREGVTQYF. The CDR3 nucleotides are TGCAGTGCTAGGGAGGGGGTTACGCAGTATTTT.

This chain connects TRBV7-6 to TRBJ2-2; perhaps TRBD1 as D (6 bases). This CDR3 spans 15 amino acids. V lost 4 bases to trimming and J lost 1 base, with 10 bases between them. Germline CDR1 and CDR2: SGHVS and FNYEAQ. CDR3 sequence (DNA): TGTGCCAGCAGCTCGATGGGACAGAACACCGGGGAGCTGTTTTTT. Translating gives CASSSMGQNTGELFF.

The chain has TRBV6-2 or TRBV6-3 and TRBJ2-7; D is uncertain. Germline V lookup: CDR1 MNHEY, CDR2 SVGEGT. The CDR3 is 11 residues long. Trimming shortened V by 0 bases and J by 7 bases, and 4 bases separated the two germline ends. CDR3 sequence reads: CASSYSEEQYF. CDR3 in DNA: TGTGCCAGCAGTTACTCGGAAGAGCAGTACTTC.

This clonotype was recorded a few times. CDR3 sequence: CSVEIAGHRHEQYF. Written as DNA, the CDR3 is TGCAGCGTTGAAATTGCTGGACACCGCCACGAGCAGTACTTC. The rearrangement joins TRBV29-1 to TRBJ2-7; D might be TRBD1 (5 bases). In germline, CDR1 is SQVTM, CDR2 ANQGSEA. Trimming shortened V by 2 bases and J by 5 bases, and 16 bases separated the two germline ends. The CDR3 is made up of 14 amino acids.

This clonotype has more than one count but fewer than ten. The chain links TRBV5-1 to TRBJ2-5, with 8 bases fitting TRBD2. Germline lookup yields CDR1 SGHRS and CDR2 YFSETQ. V shed 3 bases and J 3 bases; nucleotides not matched to a gene: 7. The CDR3 extends over 15 amino acids. The CDR3 region is CASSSGTRTEETQYF. The CDR3 bases are TGCGCCAGCAGCTCGGGGACTAGAACAGAAGAGACCCAGTACTTC.

This clonotype came up a few times. This chain joins TRBV6-5 and TRBJ2-5; 10 nucleotides align to TRBD2. This CDR3 is 17 amino acids long. Germline V CDR1 and CDR2: MNHEY, SVGAGI. The trim removed 2 bases at V and 5 bases at J, leaving 11 bases unmatched. The CDR3 protein is CASSYILAGSRGETQYF. As DNA, the CDR3 is TGTGCCAGCAGTTACATACTAGCGGGGTCGAGGGGGGAGACCCAGTACTTC.

The chain has TRBV19 and TRBJ2-4; D is unresolved. Germline lookup yields CDR1 LNHDA and CDR2 SQIVND (reference sequence). Deletions cut 1 base from V and 12 bases from J, with 7 bases between. This CDR3 has 11 residues. CDR3 in DNA: TGTGCCAGTAGTATAGCAGGAAATCAGTACTTC. Its translation is CASSIAGNQYF. The variable domain in full, with the rest retrieved from reference TRBV19 and TRBJ2-4, is DGGITQSPKYLFRKEGQNVTLSCEQNLNHDAMYWYRQDPGQGLRLIYYSQIVNDFQKGDIAEGYSVSREKKESFPLTVTSAQKNPTAFYLCASSIAGNQYFGAGTRLSVL.

This rearrangement joins TRBV5-1 to TRBJ2-1; TRBD1 matches 8 bases. The CDR3 spans 14 residues. Germline CDR1 and CDR2: SGHRS and YFSETQ. V was pared by 3 bases and J by 5 bases, with 4 bases of the junction left unmatched. CDR3 in amino acids: CASSYDRGHNEQFF. CDR3 bases: TGCGCCAGCAGCTACGACAGGGGCCACAATGAGCAGTTCTTC.

This clonotype was counted a single time. The chain uses TRBV27 and TRBJ1-1; D not resolved. CDR3 size: 14 residues. The germline V gene has CDR1 MNHEY and CDR2 SMNVEV (reference sequence). V lost 3 bases and J 0 bases, leaving 8 bases between the germline ends. This chain's CDR3 is CASSLTPLNTEAFF. In nucleotides, the CDR3 is TGTGCCAGCAGTTTGACCCCTTTGAACACTGAAGCTTTCTTT.

This clonotype was recorded a few times. The chain couples TRBV10-3 to TRBJ2-2, with a possible D match to TRBD1 (6 bases). This CDR3 contains 14 residues. Germline lookup yields CDR1 ENHRY and CDR2 SYGVKD. V was clipped by 7 bases and J by 4 bases, with 13 bases between them. CDR3: CAINRVRGTGELFF. In DNA form, the CDR3 reads TGTGCCATCAACAGGGTCCGTGGCACCGGGGAGCTGTTTTTT.

This clonotype was found a few times. This chain uses TRBV10-3 with TRBJ1-5, with 7 nucleotides matching TRBD1. The CDR3 has 14 amino acids. V dropped 4 bases and J dropped 6; count of bases not matched to a gene: 6. Looked up from germline, CDR1 is ENHRY and CDR2 is SYGVKD. The CDR3 sequence is CAISATGKSQPQHF. The CDR3 coding sequence is TGTGCCATCAGTGCGACAGGGAAATCTCAGCCCCAGCATTTT.

This clonotype has only a few counts. V usage is TRBV20-1 and J usage is TRBJ1-2, with D perhaps matching TRBD1 (6 bases). This CDR3 spans 14 amino acids. The germline V gene has CDR1 DFQATT and CDR2 SNEGSKA (reference sequence). V lost 5 bases and J 3 bases, leaving 16 bases between the germline ends. The CDR3 DNA follows: TGCAGTGCTGGGCACCGGGAGGGGGACTATGGCTACACCTTC. Translation gives CSAGHREGDYGYTF.

In its sample, this clonotype was seen a few times. This rearrangement joins TRBV20-1 to TRBJ1-4; 7 bases line up with TRBD1. V shed 2 bases, J shed 5 bases, and the junction held 11 bases outside the gene matches. Germline CDR1 DFQATT, CDR2 SNEGSKA (reference sequence). The CDR3 has 16 amino acids. DNA for the CDR3: TGCAGTGCTAGATCCTATCGGGAGGGGGCCAATGAAAAACTGTTTTTT. It translates to CSARSYREGANEKLFF.

There are a few counts of this clonotype. This chain links TRBV7-9 with TRBJ1-4; D unresolved. Germline assignment: CDR1 SEHNR and CDR2 FQNEAQ (reference sequence). CDR3 length equals 14 residues. Trimming took 5 bases from V and 5 from J, leaving 12 bases between them. The CDR3 nucleotides read TGTGCCAGCAGCCTCTGGACGGTAAATGAAAAACTGTTTTTT. It specifies CASSLWTVNEKLFF.